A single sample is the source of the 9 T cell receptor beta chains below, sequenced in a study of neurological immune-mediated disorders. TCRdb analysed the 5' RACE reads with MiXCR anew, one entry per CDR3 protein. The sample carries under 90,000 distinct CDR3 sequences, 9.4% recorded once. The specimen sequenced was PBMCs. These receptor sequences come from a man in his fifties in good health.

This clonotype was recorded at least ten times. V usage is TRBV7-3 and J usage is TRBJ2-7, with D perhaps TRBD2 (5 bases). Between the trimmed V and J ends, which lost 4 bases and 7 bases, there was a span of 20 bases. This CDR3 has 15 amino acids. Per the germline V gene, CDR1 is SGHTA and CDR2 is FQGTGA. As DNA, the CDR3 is TGTGCCAGCAGCTCCACCGGGCTAGCCGCCATTGAGCAGTACTTC. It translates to CASSSTGLAAIEQYF. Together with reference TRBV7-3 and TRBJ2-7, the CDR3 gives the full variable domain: GAGVSQTPSNKVTEKGKYVELRCDPISGHTALYWYRQSLGQGPEFLIYFQGTGAADDSGLPNDRFFAVRPEGSVSTLKIQRTERGDSAVYLCASSSTGLAAIEQYFGPGTRLTVT.

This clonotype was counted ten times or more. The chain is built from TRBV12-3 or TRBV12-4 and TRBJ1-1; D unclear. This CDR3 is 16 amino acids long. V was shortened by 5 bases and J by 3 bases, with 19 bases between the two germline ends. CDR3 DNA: TGTGCCAGCAGTCCAATATTAAGCCCCGTGTACACTGAAGCTTTCTTT. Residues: CASSPILSPVYTEAFF.

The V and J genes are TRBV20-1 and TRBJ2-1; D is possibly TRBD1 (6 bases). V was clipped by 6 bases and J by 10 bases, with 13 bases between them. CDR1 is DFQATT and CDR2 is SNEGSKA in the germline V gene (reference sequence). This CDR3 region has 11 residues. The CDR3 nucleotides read TGCAGTGCCAGGGGAGTCATCGAGCAGTTCTTC. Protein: CSARGVIEQFF.

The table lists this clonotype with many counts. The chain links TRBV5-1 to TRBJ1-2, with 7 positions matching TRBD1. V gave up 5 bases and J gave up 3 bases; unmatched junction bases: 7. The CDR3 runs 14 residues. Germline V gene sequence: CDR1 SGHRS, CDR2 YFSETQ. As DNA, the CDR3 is TGCGCCAGCAGAGAGGGGGCGCAGGACTATGGCTACACCTTC. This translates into CASREGAQDYGYTF. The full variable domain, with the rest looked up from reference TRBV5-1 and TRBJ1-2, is KAGVTQTPRYLIKTRGQQVTLSCSPISGHRSVSWYQQTPGQGLQFLFEYFSETQRNKGNFPGRFSGRQFSNSRSEMNVSTLELGDSALYLCASREGAQDYGYTFGSGTRLTVV.

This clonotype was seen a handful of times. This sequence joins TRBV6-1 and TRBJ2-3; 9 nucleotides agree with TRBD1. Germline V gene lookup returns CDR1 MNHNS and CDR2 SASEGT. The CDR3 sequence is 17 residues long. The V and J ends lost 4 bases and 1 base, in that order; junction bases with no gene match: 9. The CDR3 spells CASSVPGQGIGTDTQYF. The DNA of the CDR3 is TGTGCCAGCAGTGTTCCGGGACAGGGTATCGGCACAGATACGCAGTATTTT.

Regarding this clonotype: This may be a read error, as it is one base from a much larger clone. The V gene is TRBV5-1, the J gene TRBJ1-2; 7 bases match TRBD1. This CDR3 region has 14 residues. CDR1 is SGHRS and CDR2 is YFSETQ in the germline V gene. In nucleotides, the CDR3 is TGCGCCAGCAGCCCGACAGGGAAGGACTATGTCTACACCTTC. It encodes CASSPTGKDYVYTF.

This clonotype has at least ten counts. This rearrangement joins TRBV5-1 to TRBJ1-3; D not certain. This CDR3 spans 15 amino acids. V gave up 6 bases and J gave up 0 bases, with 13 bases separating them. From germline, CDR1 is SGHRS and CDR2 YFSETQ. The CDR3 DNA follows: TGCGCCAGCACCCTGACACCGAGCTCTGGAAACACCATATATTTT. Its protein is CASTLTPSSGNTIYF.

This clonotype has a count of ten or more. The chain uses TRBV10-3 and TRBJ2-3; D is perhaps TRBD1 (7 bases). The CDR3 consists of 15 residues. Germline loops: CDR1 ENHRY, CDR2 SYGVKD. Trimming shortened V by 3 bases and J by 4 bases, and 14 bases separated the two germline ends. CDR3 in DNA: TGTGCCATCAGTGACCAGGGGGGAAAAGCAGATACGCAGTATTTT. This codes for CAISDQGGKADTQYF.

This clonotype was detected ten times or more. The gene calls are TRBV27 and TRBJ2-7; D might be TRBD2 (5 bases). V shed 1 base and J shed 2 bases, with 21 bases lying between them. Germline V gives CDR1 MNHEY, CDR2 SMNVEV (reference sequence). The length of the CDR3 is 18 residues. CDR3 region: CASSLFGRGRATPYEQYF. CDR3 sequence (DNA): TGTGCCAGCAGTTTATTCGGCCGTGGGCGGGCCACACCCTACGAGCAGTACTTC.